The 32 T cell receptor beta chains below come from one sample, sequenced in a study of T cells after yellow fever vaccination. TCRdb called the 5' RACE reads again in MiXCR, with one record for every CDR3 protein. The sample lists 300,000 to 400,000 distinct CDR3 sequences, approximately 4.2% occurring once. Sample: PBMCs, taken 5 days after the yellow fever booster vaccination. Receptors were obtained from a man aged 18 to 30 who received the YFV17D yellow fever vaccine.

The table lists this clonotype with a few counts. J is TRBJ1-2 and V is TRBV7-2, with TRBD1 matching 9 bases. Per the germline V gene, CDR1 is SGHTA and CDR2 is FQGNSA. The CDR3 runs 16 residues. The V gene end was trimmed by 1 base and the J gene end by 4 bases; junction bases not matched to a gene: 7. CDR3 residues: CASSLVQGALLYGYTF. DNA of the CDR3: TGTGCCAGCAGCTTAGTACAGGGGGCGCTTCTCTATGGCTACACCTTC.

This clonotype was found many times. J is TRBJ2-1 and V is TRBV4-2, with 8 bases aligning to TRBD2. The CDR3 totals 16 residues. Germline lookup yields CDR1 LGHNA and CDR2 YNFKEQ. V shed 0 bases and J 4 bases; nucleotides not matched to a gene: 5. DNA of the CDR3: TGTGCCAGCAGCCAAGATAGAATAGCGGGGTACAATGAGCAGTTCTTC. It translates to CASSQDRIAGYNEQFF.

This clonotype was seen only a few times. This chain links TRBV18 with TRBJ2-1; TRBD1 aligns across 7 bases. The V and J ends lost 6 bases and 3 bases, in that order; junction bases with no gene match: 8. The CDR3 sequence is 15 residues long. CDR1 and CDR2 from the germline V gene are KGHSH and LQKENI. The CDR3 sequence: CASSPGQIVYNEQFF. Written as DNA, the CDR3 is TGTGCCAGCTCCCCGGGACAGATTGTCTACAATGAGCAGTTCTTC. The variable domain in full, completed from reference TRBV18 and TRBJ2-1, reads NAGVMQNPRHLVRRRGQEARLRCSPMKGHSHVYWYRQLPEEGLKFMVYLQKENIIDESGMPKERFSAEFPKEGPSILRIQQVVRGDSAAYFCASSPGQIVYNEQFFGPGTRLTVL.

This CDR3 reads CASSQDETGTDTQYF. CDR3 in DNA: TGCGCCAGCAGCCAAGATGAGACAGGCACAGATACGCAGTATTTT. This chain connects TRBV4-1 to TRBJ2-3; tentatively, D is TRBD1 (5 bases). The CDR3 runs to 15 residues. The germline CDR1 and CDR2 sequences are MGHRA and YSYEKL. V was shortened by 0 bases and J by 1 base, with 8 bases between the two germline ends.

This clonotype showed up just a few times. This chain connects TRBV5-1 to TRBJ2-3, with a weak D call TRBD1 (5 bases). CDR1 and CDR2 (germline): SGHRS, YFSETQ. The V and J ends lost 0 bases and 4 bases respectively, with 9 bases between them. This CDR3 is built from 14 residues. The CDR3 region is CASSLVDNSDTQYF. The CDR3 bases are TGCGCCAGCAGCTTGGTGGACAACTCAGATACGCAGTATTTT.

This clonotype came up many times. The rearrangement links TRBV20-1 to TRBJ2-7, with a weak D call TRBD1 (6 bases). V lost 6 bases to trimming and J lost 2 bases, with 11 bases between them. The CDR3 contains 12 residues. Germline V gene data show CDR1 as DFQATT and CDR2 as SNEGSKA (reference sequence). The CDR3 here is CSAQQGPYEQYV. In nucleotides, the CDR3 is TGCAGTGCCCAACAGGGTCCCTACGAGCAGTACGTC.

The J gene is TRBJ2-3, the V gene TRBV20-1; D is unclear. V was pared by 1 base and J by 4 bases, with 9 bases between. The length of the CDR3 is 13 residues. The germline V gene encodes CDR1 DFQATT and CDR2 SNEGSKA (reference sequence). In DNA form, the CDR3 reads TGCAGTGCTAGAGTCCTGGGGTCAGATACGCAGTATTTT. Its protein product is CSARVLGSDTQYF.

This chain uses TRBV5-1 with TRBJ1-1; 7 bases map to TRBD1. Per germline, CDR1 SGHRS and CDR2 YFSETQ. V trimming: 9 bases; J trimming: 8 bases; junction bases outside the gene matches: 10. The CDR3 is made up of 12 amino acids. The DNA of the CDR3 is TGCGCCACAGGCCAGGGGGAAGGCGAAGCTTTCTTT. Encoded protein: CATGQGEGEAFF.

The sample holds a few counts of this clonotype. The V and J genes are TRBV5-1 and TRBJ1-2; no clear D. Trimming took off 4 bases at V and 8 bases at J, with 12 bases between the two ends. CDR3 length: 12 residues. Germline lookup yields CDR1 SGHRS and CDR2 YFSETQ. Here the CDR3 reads CASSNLNAGYTF. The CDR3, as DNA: TGCGCCAGCAGCAACCTAAACGCAGGCTACACCTTC.

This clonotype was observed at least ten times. The CDR3 sequence: CASSLGVGELFF. DNA for the CDR3: TGTGCCAGCAGTCTAGGGGTCGGGGAGCTGTTTTTT. J is TRBJ2-2 and V is TRBV28; the D gene is possibly TRBD1 (5 bases). The CDR3 runs to 12 residues. Germline assignment: CDR1 MDHEN and CDR2 SYDVKM. V lost 5 bases to trimming and J lost 7 bases, with 8 bases between them.

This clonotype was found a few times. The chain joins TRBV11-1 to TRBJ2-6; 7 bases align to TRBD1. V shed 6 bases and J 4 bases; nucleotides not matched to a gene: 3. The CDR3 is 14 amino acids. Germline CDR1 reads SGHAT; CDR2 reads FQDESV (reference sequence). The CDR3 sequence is CASRQGTGANVLTF. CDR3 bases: TGTGCCAGCAGACAGGGGACCGGGGCCAACGTCCTGACTTTC.

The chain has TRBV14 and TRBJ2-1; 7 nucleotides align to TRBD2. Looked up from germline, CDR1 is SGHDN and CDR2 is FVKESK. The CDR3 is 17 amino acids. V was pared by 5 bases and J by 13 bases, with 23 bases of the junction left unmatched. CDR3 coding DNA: TGTGCCAGCAGCTCGTTCCTGCGGGGGACGATCCGTACTACTCAGTTCTTC. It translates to CASSSFLRGTIRTTQFF. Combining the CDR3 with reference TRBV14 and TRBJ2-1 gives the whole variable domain EAGVTQFPSHSVIEKGQTVTLRCDPISGHDNLYWYRRVMGKEIKFLLHFVKESKQDESGMPNNRFLAERTGGTYSTLKVQPAELEDSGVYFCASSSFLRGTIRTTQFFGPGTRLTVL.

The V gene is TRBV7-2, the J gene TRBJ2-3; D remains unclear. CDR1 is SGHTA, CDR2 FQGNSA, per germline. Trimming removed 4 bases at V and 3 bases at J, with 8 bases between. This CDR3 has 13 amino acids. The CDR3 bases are TGTGCCAGCAGCTATGTTGGAACAGATACGCAGTATTTT. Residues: CASSYVGTDTQYF.

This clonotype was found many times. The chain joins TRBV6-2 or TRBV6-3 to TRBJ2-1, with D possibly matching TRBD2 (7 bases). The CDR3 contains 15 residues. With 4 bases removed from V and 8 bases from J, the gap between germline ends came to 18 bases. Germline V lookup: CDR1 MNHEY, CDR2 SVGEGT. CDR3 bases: TGTGCCAGCAGTTTCCGGACTAGGGGGGGGGATGAGCAGTTCTTC. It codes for CASSFRTRGGDEQFF.

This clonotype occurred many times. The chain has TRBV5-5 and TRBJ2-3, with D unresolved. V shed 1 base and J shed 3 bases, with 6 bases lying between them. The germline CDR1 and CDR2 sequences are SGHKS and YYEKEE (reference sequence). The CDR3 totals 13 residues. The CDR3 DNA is TGTGCCAGCAGCTTGAGACTGACAGATACGCAGTATTTT. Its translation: CASSLRLTDTQYF. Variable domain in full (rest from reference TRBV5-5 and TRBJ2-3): DAGVTQSPTHLIKTRGQQVTLRCSPISGHKSVSWYQQVLGQGPQFIFQYYEKEERGRGNFPDRFSARQFPNYSSELNVNALLLGDSALYLCASSLRLTDTQYFGPGTRLTVL.

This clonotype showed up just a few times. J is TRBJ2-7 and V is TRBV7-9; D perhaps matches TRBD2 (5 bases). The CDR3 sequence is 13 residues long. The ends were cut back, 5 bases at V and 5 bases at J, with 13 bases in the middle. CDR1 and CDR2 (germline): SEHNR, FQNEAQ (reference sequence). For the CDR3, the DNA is TGTGCCAGCAGCGGCCAGGAGCGGAACGAGCAGTACGTC. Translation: CASSGQERNEQYV.

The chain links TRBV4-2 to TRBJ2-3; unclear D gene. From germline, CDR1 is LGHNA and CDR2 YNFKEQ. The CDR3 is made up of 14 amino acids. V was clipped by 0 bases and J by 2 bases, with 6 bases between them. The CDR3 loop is CASSQDKVTDTQYF. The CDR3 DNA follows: TGTGCCAGCAGCCAAGATAAAGTCACAGATACGCAGTATTTT.

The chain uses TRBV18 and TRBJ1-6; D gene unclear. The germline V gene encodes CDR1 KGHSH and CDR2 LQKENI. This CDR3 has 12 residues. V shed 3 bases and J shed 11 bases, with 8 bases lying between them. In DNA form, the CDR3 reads TGTGCCAGCTCACCGGGTTTAGCACCCCTCCACTTT. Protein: CASSPGLAPLHF.

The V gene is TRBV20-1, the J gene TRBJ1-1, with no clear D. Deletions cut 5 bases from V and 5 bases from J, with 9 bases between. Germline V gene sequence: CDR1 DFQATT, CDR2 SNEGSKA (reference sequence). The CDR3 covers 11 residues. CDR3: CSAPRGTEAFF. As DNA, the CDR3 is TGCAGTGCTCCCCGCGGGACTGAAGCTTTCTTT.

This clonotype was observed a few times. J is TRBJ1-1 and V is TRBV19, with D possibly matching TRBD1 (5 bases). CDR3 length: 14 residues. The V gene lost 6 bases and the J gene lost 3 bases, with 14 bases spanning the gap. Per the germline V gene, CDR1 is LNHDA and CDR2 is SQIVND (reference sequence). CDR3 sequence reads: CASSEDGADTEAFF. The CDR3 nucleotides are TGTGCCAGTAGCGAGGACGGGGCCGACACTGAAGCTTTCTTT.

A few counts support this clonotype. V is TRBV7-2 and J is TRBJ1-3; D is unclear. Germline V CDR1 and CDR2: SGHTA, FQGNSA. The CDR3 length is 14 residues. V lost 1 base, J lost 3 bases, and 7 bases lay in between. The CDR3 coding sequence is TGTGCCAGCAGCTTAGGTCAGGTTGGAAACACCATATATTTT. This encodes CASSLGQVGNTIYF.

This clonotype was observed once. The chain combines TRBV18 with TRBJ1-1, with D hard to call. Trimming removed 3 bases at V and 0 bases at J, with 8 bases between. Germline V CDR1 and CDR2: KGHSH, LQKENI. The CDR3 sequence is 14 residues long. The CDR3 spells CASSPRTMNTEAFF. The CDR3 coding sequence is TGTGCCAGCTCACCCCGGACGATGAACACTGAAGCTTTCTTT.

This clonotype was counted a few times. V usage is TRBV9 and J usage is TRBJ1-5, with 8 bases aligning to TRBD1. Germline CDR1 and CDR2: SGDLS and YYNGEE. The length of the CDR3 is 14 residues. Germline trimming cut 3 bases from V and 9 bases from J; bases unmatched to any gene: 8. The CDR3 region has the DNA TGTGCCAGCAGCGACCGGGACAGGCCATCGCCCCAGCATTTT. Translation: CASSDRDRPSPQHF.

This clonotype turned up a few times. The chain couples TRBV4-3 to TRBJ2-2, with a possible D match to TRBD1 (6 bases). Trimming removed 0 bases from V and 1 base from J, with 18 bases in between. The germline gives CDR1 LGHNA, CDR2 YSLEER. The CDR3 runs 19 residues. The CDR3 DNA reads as TGCGCCAGCAGCCAAGAGGCAGGGGACCTCGCCCTGAACACCGGGGAGCTGTTTTTT. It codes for CASSQEAGDLALNTGELFF.

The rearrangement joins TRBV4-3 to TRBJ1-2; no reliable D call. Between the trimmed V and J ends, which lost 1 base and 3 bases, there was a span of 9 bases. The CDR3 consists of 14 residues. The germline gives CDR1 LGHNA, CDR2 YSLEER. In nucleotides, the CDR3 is TGCGCCAGCAGCCAAGGTGGGAGGGACTATGGCTACACCTTC. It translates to CASSQGGRDYGYTF.

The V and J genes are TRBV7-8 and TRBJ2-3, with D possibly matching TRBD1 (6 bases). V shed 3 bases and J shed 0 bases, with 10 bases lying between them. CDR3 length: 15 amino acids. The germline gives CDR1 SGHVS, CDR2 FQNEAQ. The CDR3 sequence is CASSLYRVSTDTQYF. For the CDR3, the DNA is TGTGCCAGCAGCTTGTACAGGGTCAGCACAGATACGCAGTATTTT.

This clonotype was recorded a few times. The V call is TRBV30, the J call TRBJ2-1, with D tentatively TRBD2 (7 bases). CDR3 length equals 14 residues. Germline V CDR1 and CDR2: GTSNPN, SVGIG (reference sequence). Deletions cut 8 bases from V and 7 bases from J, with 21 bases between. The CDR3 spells CAAAGVQGWNEQFF. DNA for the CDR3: TGTGCCGCCGCGGGGGTGCAGGGGTGGAATGAGCAGTTCTTC.

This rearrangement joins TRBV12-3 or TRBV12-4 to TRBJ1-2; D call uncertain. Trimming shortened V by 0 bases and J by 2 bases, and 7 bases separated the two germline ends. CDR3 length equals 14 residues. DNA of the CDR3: TGTGCCAGCAGTTTAGCGACGAGCAACTATGGCTACACCTTC. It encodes CASSLATSNYGYTF.

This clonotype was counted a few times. The CDR3 region is CASRADRAYEQYV. The CDR3 region has the DNA TGTGCCAGCAGAGCGGACAGGGCCTACGAGCAGTACGTC. The chain links TRBV9 to TRBJ2-7; 8 bases agree with TRBD1. Germline V gene lookup returns CDR1 SGDLS and CDR2 YYNGEE. This CDR3 is 13 amino acids long. J was trimmed by 2 bases and V by 5 bases; bases with no gene match: 3.

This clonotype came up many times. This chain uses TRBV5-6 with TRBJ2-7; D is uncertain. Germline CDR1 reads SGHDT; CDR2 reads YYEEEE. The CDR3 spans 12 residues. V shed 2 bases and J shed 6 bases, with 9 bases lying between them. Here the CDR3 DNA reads TGTGCCAGCAGCTTTTTCTGGGGCGAGCAGTACGTC. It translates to CASSFFWGEQYV.

CDR3 DNA: TGTGCCAGCAGTTTATTATACACCGGGGAGCTGTTTTTT. This codes for CASSLLYTGELFF. The chain has TRBV27 and TRBJ2-2, with D unresolved. CDR1 MNHEY and CDR2 SMNVEV come from the germline V gene (reference sequence). V was trimmed by 1 base and J by 3 bases, leaving 3 bases between them. This CDR3 has 13 amino acids.

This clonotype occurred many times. CDR3 nucleotide sequence: TGTGCCAGCAGTAGGGACGACAATCAGCCCCAGCATTTT. Translated: CASSRDDNQPQHF. The chain has TRBV12-3 or TRBV12-4 and TRBJ1-5, with D possibly TRBD1 on 5 matching bases. This CDR3 region has 13 residues. V was trimmed by 5 bases and J by 3 bases, leaving 8 bases between them.